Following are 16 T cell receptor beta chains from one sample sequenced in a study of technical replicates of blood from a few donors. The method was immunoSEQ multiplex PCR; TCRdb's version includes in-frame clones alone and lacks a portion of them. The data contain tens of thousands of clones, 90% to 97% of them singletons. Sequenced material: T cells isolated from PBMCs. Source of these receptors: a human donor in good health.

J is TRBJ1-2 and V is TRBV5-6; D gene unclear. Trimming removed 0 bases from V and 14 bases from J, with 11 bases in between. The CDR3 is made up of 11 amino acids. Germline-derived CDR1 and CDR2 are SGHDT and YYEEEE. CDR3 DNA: TGTGCCAGCAGCTTGGGAGGGATAGGGACCTTC. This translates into CASSLGGIGTF.

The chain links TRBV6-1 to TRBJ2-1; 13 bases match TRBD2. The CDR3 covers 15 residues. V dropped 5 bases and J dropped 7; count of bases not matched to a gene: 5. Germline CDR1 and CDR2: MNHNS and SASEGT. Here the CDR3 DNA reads TGTGCCAGCAGTTTGACTAGCGGGAGGTTTAATGAGCAGTTCTTC. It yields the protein CASSLTSGRFNEQFF.

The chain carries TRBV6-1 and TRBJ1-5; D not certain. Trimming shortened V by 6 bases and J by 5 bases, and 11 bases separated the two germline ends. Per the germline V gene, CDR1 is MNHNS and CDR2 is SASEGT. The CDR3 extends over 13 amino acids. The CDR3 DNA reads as TGTGCCAGCAGGGCAGTCGGGGATCAGCCCCAGCATTTT. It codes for CASRAVGDQPQHF.

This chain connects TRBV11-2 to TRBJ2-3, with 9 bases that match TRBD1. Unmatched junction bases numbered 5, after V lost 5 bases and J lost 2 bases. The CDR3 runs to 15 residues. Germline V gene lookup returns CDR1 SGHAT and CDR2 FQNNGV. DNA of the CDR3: TGTGCCAGCAGCCAAACAGGGGGCTTCACAGATACGCAGTATTTT. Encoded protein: CASSQTGGFTDTQYF.

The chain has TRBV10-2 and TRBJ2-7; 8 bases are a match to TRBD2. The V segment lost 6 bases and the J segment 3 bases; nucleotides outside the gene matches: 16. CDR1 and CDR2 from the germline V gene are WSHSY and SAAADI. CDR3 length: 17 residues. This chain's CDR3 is CASRTKTQGLVDYEQYF. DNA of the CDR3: TGCGCCAGCAGGACGAAAACCCAGGGACTAGTCGACTACGAGCAGTACTTC.

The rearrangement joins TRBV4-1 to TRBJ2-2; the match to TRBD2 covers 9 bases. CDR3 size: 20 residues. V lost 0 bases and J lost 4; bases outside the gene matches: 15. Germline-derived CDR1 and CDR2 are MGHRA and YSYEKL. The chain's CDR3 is CASSQEFVAGGPAGTGELFF. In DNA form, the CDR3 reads TGCGCCAGCAGCCAAGAATTTGTTGCGGGAGGGCCGGCTGGCACCGGGGAGCTGTTTTTT.

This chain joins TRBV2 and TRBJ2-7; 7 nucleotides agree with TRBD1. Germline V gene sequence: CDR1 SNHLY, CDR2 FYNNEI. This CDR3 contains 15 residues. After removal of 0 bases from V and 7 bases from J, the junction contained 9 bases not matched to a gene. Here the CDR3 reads CASSEAGQDRSEQYF. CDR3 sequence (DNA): TGTGCCAGCAGTGAAGCTGGACAGGACAGGTCGGAGCAGTACTTC.

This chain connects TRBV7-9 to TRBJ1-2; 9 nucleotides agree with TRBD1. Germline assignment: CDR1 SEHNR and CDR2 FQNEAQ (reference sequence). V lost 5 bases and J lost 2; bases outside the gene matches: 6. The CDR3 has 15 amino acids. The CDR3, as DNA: TGTGCCAGCAGCCGGGGAGGACAGGGGAACTATGGCTACACCTTC. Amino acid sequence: CASSRGGQGNYGYTF.

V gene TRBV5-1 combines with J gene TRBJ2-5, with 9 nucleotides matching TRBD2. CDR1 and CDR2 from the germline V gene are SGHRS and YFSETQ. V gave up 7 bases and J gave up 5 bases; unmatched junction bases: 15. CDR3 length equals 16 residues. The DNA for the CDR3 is TGCGCCAGCTCCGAATCACTAGCGGGTGGACGGGAGACCCAGTACTTC. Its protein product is CASSESLAGGRETQYF.

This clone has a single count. CDR3: CASSLTPNTEAFF. CDR3 DNA sequence: TGTGCCAGCAGCTTGACACCGAACACTGAAGCTTTCTTT. This chain joins TRBV5-6 and TRBJ1-1, with D unclear. Germline V CDR1 and CDR2: SGHDT, YYEEEE. This CDR3 region has 13 residues. The V gene lost 1 base and the J gene lost 1 base, with 5 bases spanning the gap.

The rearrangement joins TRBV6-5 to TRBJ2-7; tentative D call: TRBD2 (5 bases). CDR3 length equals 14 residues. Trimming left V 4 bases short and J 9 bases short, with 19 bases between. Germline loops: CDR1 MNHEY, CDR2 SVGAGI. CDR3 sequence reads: CASSSRTSLTRQYF. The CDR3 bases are TGTGCCAGCAGTTCCCGGACTTCGCTCACACGGCAGTACTTC.

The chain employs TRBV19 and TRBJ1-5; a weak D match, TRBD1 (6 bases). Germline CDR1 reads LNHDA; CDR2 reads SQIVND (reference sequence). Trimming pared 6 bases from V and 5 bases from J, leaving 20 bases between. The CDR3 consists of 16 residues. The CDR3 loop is CASRQGSQDRHQPQHF. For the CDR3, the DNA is TGTGCCAGTAGACAGGGATCTCAGGACCGTCATCAGCCCCAGCATTTT.

The CDR3 DNA reads TGCAGCGTTGATAGGCTAGCGGTGAATGAGCAGTTCTTC. Translation: CSVDRLAVNEQFF. The V gene is TRBV29-1, the J gene TRBJ2-1; 7 positions agree with TRBD2. Germline V gives CDR1 SQVTM, CDR2 ANQGSEA. The V gene end was trimmed by 3 bases and the J gene end by 7 bases; junction bases not matched to a gene: 6. The CDR3 contains 13 residues.

Here the CDR3 reads CASRSNLPDTQYF. CDR3 coding DNA: TGTGCCAGCAGATCCAACTTGCCAGATACGCAGTATTTT. The J gene is TRBJ2-3, the V gene TRBV28; D remains unclear. CDR3 length equals 13 residues. Germline V gene lookup returns CDR1 MDHEN and CDR2 SYDVKM. Trimming cost V 6 bases and J 4 bases, with 11 bases left between them.

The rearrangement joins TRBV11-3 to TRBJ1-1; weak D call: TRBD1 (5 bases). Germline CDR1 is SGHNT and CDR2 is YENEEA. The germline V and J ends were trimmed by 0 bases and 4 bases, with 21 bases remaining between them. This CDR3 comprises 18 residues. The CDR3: CASSLERWGSYGSTEAFF. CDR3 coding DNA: TGTGCCAGCAGCTTAGAACGGTGGGGCTCGTATGGTAGCACTGAAGCTTTCTTT.

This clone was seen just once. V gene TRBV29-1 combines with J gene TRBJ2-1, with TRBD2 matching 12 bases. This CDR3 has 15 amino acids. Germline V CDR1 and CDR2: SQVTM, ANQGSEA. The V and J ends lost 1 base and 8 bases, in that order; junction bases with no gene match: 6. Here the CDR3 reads CSVEVASGRDYEQFF. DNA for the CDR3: TGCAGCGTTGAAGTTGCTAGCGGGAGGGATTATGAGCAGTTCTTC.